Listed below are T cell receptor beta chains from one sample, sequenced in a study of follicular helper T cells after annual influenza vaccination. Assay: immunoSEQ multiplex PCR; the TCRdb copy retains only in-frame clones and omits some. The sample lists roughly 7,100 clones, roughly 76% seen once, with roughly 0.49% in the top ten. The specimen comprised CXCR5- memory CD4+ T cells sorted from blood, sampled 7 days after influenza vaccination. The source of these receptors is an adult who received the influenza vaccine. CDR3s include the opening cysteine and the closing phenylalanine or tryptophan. D genes are given only for firm matches. Clone size is stated in some rows and not others, as once, few, many or a class when expanded.

>TRBV5-1|NA|NA|TRBJ2-5
TGCGCCAGCAGCCCTCCCGGGACCCAAGAGACCCAGTACTTC
CASSPPGTQETQYF
>TRBV5-4|NA|TRBD1|TRBJ1-2
TGTGCCAGCAGGACGGGACAGGGTGGTGGCTACACCTTC
CASRTGQGGGYTF
>TRBV2|NA|TRBD1|TRBJ1-5
TGTGCCAGCAGGGACAGGGGCAATCAGCCCCAGCATTTT
CASRDRGNQPQHF
>TRBV7-2|NA|NA|TRBJ1-5
TGTGCCAGCAGCTATAGGGGTAATCAGCCCCAGCATTTT
CASSYRGNQPQHF
>TRBV7-3|NA|NA|TRBJ2-3
TGTGCCAGCAGCTTAGGGGGGCGGTCCGATACGCAGTATTTT
CASSLGGRSDTQYF
>TRBV6-4|NA|NA|TRBJ1-5
TGTGCCAGCTACCGGGGGGACCCTAATCAGCCCCAGCATTTT
CASYRGDPNQPQHF
>TRBV5-1|NA|NA|TRBJ1-4
TGCGCCAGCAGCTTGGCCGGGGGGACTAATGAAAAACTGTTTTTT
CASSLAGGTNEKLFF
>TRBV25-1|NA|TRBD2|TRBJ2-7
TGTGCCAGTTCGACTAGCACCTACGAGCAGTACTTC
CASSTSTYEQYF
>TRBV27|few|NA|TRBJ1-6
TGTGCCAGCACTTTTAGGGGCAGCCTTAATTCACCCCTCCACTTT
CASTFRGSLNSPLHF
>TRBV5-4|NA|NA|TRBJ1-4
TGTGCCAGCAGCCCTGGACCGGGTTTATACGCAACTAATGAAAAACTGTTTTTT
CASSPGPGLYATNEKLFF
>TRBV6-1|NA|NA|TRBJ1-2
TGTGCCAGCAGTGAAGGGGGCAGCCATGGCTACACCTTC
CASSEGGSHGYTF
>TRBV10-1|NA|NA|TRBJ1-2
TGCGCCAGCAGTGAGTCGCCCGGGGTCTATGGCTACACCTTC
CASSESPGVYGYTF
>TRBV19|NA|TRBD1|TRBJ1-2
TGTGCCAGTAGACGGACAGGGGGCTCTAACTATGGCTACACCTTC
CASRRTGGSNYGYTF
>TRBV6-1|few|TRBD1|TRBJ2-7
TGTGCCAGCAGTGTGGGGACAGCCTACGAGCAGTACTTC
CASSVGTAYEQYF
>TRBV29-1|NA|NA|TRBJ1-1
TGCAGCGTTGTAAGGGCTCACACTTGGGAAGCTTTCTTT
CSVVRAHTWEAFF
>TRBV7-3|NA|NA|TRBJ2-1
TGTGCCAGCAGCTTAATCCCCCTAGGTACTTACAATGAGCAGTTCTTC
CASSLIPLGTYNEQFF
>TRBV19|NA|NA|TRBJ2-6
TGTGCCAGTAGGGGCAGGGCGGCTGGGGCCAACGTCCTGACTTTC
CASRGRAAGANVLTF
>TRBV27|NA|TRBD1|TRBJ1-2
TGTGCCAGCAGTTTATCCGGGACAGGGGTGCGGTATGGCTACACCTTC
CASSLSGTGVRYGYTF
>TRBV9|once|NA|TRBJ2-1
TGTGCCAGCAGCGTAGTGAGTAGAGCCACACCGAATGAGCAGTTCTTC
CASSVVSRATPNEQFF
>TRBV27|NA|TRBD1|TRBJ2-7
TGTGCCAGCAGTTCCCCTGGACAGGGCTACGAGCAGTACTTC
CASSSPGQGYEQYF
>TRBV5-5|NA|TRBD1|TRBJ1-5
TGTGCCAGCAGCTATGGGGGGACAGGTAATCAGCCCCAGCATTTT
CASSYGGTGNQPQHF
>TRBV7-9|NA|TRBD2|TRBJ2-5
TGTGCCAGCACCCTATGGGGGGGTGGAATCGAGACCCAGTACTTC
CASTLWGGGIETQYF
>TRBV9|once|TRBD1|TRBJ1-2
TGTGCCAGCAGCGTAGGGACAGGGTCCTATGGCTACACCTTC
CASSVGTGSYGYTF
>TRBV7-2|NA|NA|TRBJ2-5
TGTGCCAGCAGCTCATTCCATGGGGAGACCCAGTACTTC
CASSSFHGETQYF
>TRBV25-1|NA|NA|TRBJ2-6
TGTGCCAGCAGTGAAAGTACCTCTGGGGCCAACGTCCTGACTTTC
CASSESTSGANVLTF
>TRBV5-4|NA|TRBD2|TRBJ2-1
TGTGCCAGCACCATCTTCAAAAGCGGGGTTTCGTTCTTC
CASTIFKSGVSFF
>TRBV27|NA|NA|TRBJ2-5
TGTGCCAGCAGTTCCACCGATTTACGGGAGACCCAGTACTTC
CASSSTDLRETQYF
>TRBV9|NA|NA|TRBJ1-4
TGTGCCAGCAGCGTAGACGCAACTAATGAAAAACTGTTTTTT
CASSVDATNEKLFF
>TRBV2|NA|TRBD1|TRBJ2-3
TGTGCCAGCAGTGGGGACAGGGGGATTACAGATACGCAGTATTTT
CASSGDRGITDTQYF
>TRBV19|NA|NA|TRBJ1-6
TGTGCCAGTAGTACCCCCCCCGGGGGTAGCTCCTATAATTCACCCCTCCACTTT
CASSTPPGGSSYNSPLHF
>TRBV6-5|NA|NA|TRBJ2-7
TGTGCCAGCAGTTACAAAGGGGGCTCCTACGAGCAGTACTTC
CASSYKGGSYEQYF
>TRBV9|NA|NA|TRBJ1-3
TGTGCCAGCAGCGTAGACCAGGCAGTTGTGTTTGGAAACACCATATATTTT
CASSVDQAVVFGNTIYF
>TRBV9|NA|TRBD2|TRBJ2-3
TGTGCCAGCAGCCGCGGGGTAGCGGGGGGGCGCCTTCCAGCAGATACGCAGTATTTT
CASSRGVAGGRLPADTQYF
>TRBV19|once|TRBD1|TRBJ1-6
TGTGCCAGTACTCAGGGGGCCCGGAATTCACCCCTCCACTTT
CASTQGARNSPLHF
>TRBV15|NA|TRBD1|TRBJ1-1
TGTGCCACCAGCAGAGACTTGACAGGGATTAACACTGAAGCTTTCTTT
CATSRDLTGINTEAFF
>TRBV6-1|NA|TRBD2|TRBJ2-5
TGTGCCAGCGGAGGACTAGCGGGGCTAGAGACCCAGTACTTC
CASGGLAGLETQYF
>TRBV6-5|NA|NA|TRBJ2-7
TGTGCCAGCACTCACTCTGGACAAACCTCCAACGAGCAGTACTTC
CASTHSGQTSNEQYF
>TRBV7-8|NA|TRBD1|TRBJ1-2
TGTGCCAGCAGCTTACGGGGACAGGGGGCGCTGAGCTATGGCTACACCTTC
CASSLRGQGALSYGYTF
>TRBV18|NA|NA|TRBJ1-3
TGTGCCAGCTCAATACAGGACTCTGGAAACACCATATATTTT
CASSIQDSGNTIYF
>TRBV4-2|NA|NA|TRBJ2-7
TGTGCCAGCAGCCAAGTTACCGGGGTTTCTGGCGAGCAGTACTTC
CASSQVTGVSGEQYF
>TRBV19|NA|TRBD1|TRBJ2-3
TGTGCCAGTAGTCCTCCGAGACAGGGGTTCACAGATACGCAGTATTTT
CASSPPRQGFTDTQYF
>TRBV11-2|NA|NA|TRBJ1-2
TGTGCCAGCAGGAAAACAGGGCAGGATGGCTACACCTTC
CASRKTGQDGYTF